This entry is about one T cell receptor beta chain. Its antigen is as yet unknown. This CDR3 has 15 amino acids. Germline V lookup: CDR1 MNHEY, CDR2 SVGEGT. V lost 6 bases to trimming and J lost 2 bases; unmatched junction nucleotides: 5. The authors ran a second PCR of roughly 6 to 12 cycles using a sample-barcoded 5' primer and a J-beta primer mix. Each cDNA molecule carried a tag from a template-switch adaptor that contained 12 random nucleotides. Every sample gave at least 2.5 million paired-end reads containing CDR3. MiXCR, run by TCRdb on the 5' RACE reads, gives a single entry per CDR3 protein. In the table there are more than 1.4 million distinct CDR3 sequences, around two fifths of which are singletons. The sample is drawn from a study of blood T cells in healthy people across ages. General study points: Age brought a roughly linear fall in TCR beta diversity measured per million T cells.

V and J are TRBV6-2 or TRBV6-3 and TRBJ2-3, with TRBD2 identical over 10 bases. The receptor comes from a woman in her late teens or twenties in good health. The source material was blood. CDR3 bases: TGTGCCAGCAGCGGACTAGCGGAGATCACAGATACGCAGTATTTT. It encodes CASSGLAEITDTQYF.